This record looks at one T cell receptor (beta chain) sequence and its context. The PCR ran on 60 Vbeta and 13 Jbeta primers. The assay was immunoSEQ multiplex PCR, and TCRdb's table has in-frame clones only and misses some. Of 200,000 or so clones listed, around four fifths are singletons. The data are from a study of cytomegalovirus exposure and HLA in healthy donors. Across the study: T cells numbering 150 million to 200 million yielded some 100 million unique TCR beta sequences in an earlier analysis. Of all 400 or so donors who were genotyped, roughly 83% belonged to the Caucasian-associated ancestry cluster.

The sequenced sample was PBMCs. The source of this sequence is a boy aged 2 to 9 in good health and CMV-seronegative.

Here the CDR3 DNA reads TGTGCCAGCAGCGGACAGGGATTTAACACTGAAGCTTTCTTT. Translation: CASSGQGFNTEAFF. The gene calls are TRBV7-9 and TRBJ1-1, with 8 positions matching TRBD1. Per germline, CDR1 SEHNR and CDR2 FQNEAQ (reference sequence). The V segment lost 5 bases and the J segment 2 bases; nucleotides outside the gene matches: 4. The CDR3 is 14 residues long.